Shown below are 19 T cell receptor beta chains from a single sample sequenced in a study of breast tumors, draining lymph nodes, adjacent tissues. Each CDR3 protein is one row after TCRdb ran MiXCR on the multiplex PCR reads. The sample lists some 66,000 distinct CDR3 sequences; less than 75% were seen once. The sample was breast tumor tissue. The receptors shown here come from a female donor with breast cancer. Some clones in this sample may be carry-over from other donors' samples.

As to this clonotype: Germline is not matched at one junction end, which may reflect a read error. The CDR3 sequence: CASSLGELTRDF. For the CDR3, the DNA is TGTGCCAGCAGCTTGGGGGAACTCACTCGGGATTTT. The chain carries TRBV7-3 and TRBJ2-3; tentatively, D is TRBD1 or TRBD2 (5 bases each). The CDR3 covers 12 residues. From germline, CDR1 is SGHTA and CDR2 FQGTGA.

The J gene is TRBJ2-3, the V gene TRBV2; 9 positions agree with TRBD2. Germline values: CDR1 SNHLY, CDR2 FYNNEI. The CDR3 is 15 residues long. V was pared by 3 bases and J by 11 bases, with 12 bases of the junction left unmatched. The CDR3 is CASSEGLAGSGEQYF. Written as DNA, the CDR3 is TGTGCCAGCAGTGAGGGGCTAGCGGGGTCCGGTGAGCAGTATTTT.

This clonotype was counted ten times or more. The rearrangement joins TRBV19 to TRBJ2-5; no definite D call. Germline V gene data show CDR1 as LNHDA and CDR2 as SQIVND (reference sequence). Trimming took 5 bases from V and 2 from J, leaving 12 bases between them. The CDR3 sequence is 14 residues long. CDR3 DNA: TGTGCCAGTAGTGAGGCGACTGTTCAAGAGACCCAGTACTTC. Translating it yields CASSEATVQETQYF.

The chain carries TRBV19 and TRBJ1-1; 8 bases map to TRBD1. The germline V gene encodes CDR1 LNHDA and CDR2 SQIVND (reference sequence). V was clipped by 5 bases and J by 4 bases; unmatched bases: 6. This CDR3 comprises 14 residues. CDR3 sequence reads: CASSRRQGSTEAFF. CDR3 nucleotide sequence: TGTGCCAGTAGTCGTCGACAGGGGAGCACTGAAGCTTTCTTT.

At least ten counts were recorded for this clonotype. This rearrangement joins TRBV4-3 to TRBJ2-5; D call uncertain. This CDR3 has 15 residues. Trimming removed 0 bases from V and 1 base from J, with 9 bases in between. From germline, CDR1 is LGHNA and CDR2 YSLEER. CDR3 DNA: TGCGCCAGCAGCCAAGATAAGACAATCCAAGAGACCCAGTACTTC. Its protein is CASSQDKTIQETQYF.

The J gene is TRBJ1-4, the V gene TRBV29-1; the D gene is possibly TRBD1 (5 bases). The CDR3 extends over 13 amino acids. V lost 7 bases, J lost 7 bases, and 16 bases lay in between. Germline V CDR1 and CDR2: SQVTM, ANQGSEA. The CDR3 protein is CSAGLWDGEKLFF. CDR3 coding DNA: TGCAGCGCAGGACTGTGGGACGGTGAAAAACTGTTTTTT.

This clonotype showed up many times. This chain uses TRBV3-1 with TRBJ1-6, with D uncertain. The CDR3 is made up of 16 amino acids. Per the germline V gene, CDR1 is LGHDT and CDR2 is YNNKEL (reference sequence). Trimming took off 2 bases at V and 6 bases at J, with 14 bases between the two ends. As DNA, the CDR3 is TGTGCCAGCAGCCAATCTGGAGGGATGGGTAATTCACCCCTCCACTTT. It yields the protein CASSQSGGMGNSPLHF.

This clonotype was observed at least ten times. V usage is TRBV5-8 and J usage is TRBJ2-1; 11 positions agree with TRBD2. This CDR3 contains 16 residues. Germline V gene sequence: CDR1 SGHTS, CDR2 YDEGEE. The V and J ends lost 5 bases and 3 bases, in that order; junction bases with no gene match: 7. CDR3 in amino acids: CASRPTSGAHYNEQFF. CDR3 coding DNA: TGTGCCAGCAGACCGACTAGCGGGGCACACTACAATGAGCAGTTCTTC.

Sample share makes this clonotype medium-sized. The V call is TRBV30, the J call TRBJ1-3; 10 bases are shared with TRBD1. The CDR3 totals 16 residues. Trimming took 0 bases from V and 3 from J; bases not matched to a gene: 5. The V gene's germline CDR1 is GTSNPN and CDR2 SVGIG (reference sequence). CDR3 region: CAWSVPTGGFGNTIYF. The CDR3 DNA is TGTGCCTGGAGTGTACCGACAGGGGGCTTTGGAAACACCATATATTTT.

The chain has TRBV20-1 and TRBJ2-7; D is ambiguous. This CDR3 contains 11 residues. CDR1 is DFQATT, CDR2 SNEGSKA, per germline (reference sequence). V was trimmed by 3 bases and J by 6 bases, leaving 9 bases between them. The CDR3 DNA follows: TGCAGTGCTAGTGGCGTCTCCGAGCAGTACTTC. This codes for CSASGVSEQYF.

This clonotype was detected ten times or more. The chain couples TRBV20-1 to TRBJ1-1; D not certain. CDR3 length equals 13 residues. V lost 5 bases and J lost 6, with 16 bases in between. The germline gives CDR1 DFQATT, CDR2 SNEGSKA (reference sequence). DNA of the CDR3: TGCAGTGCTCCGGACCAACCCTACGCTGAAGCTTTCTTT. It codes for CSAPDQPYAEAFF.

Many counts were recorded for this clonotype. This chain links TRBV2 with TRBJ2-7; 8 bases line up with TRBD2. CDR3 length: 13 residues. Germline CDR1 SNHLY, CDR2 FYNNEI. V was clipped by 8 bases and J by 7 bases; unmatched bases: 10. CDR3 in amino acids: CASEGLGLGEQYF. Here the CDR3 DNA reads TGTGCCAGCGAGGGACTAGGGCTTGGGGAGCAGTACTTC.

The V gene is TRBV7-2, the J gene TRBJ1-4; 9 bases are a match to TRBD1. There are 15 residues in the CDR3. Germline lookup yields CDR1 SGHTA and CDR2 FQGNSA. V was clipped by 3 bases and J by 8 bases; unmatched bases: 7. The CDR3 sequence: CASSFGQGWGEKLFF. The CDR3 nucleotides read TGTGCCAGCAGCTTTGGACAGGGGTGGGGCGAAAAACTGTTTTTT.

This clonotype was counted at least ten times. V and J are TRBV7-9 and TRBJ2-1, with D perhaps TRBD2 (5 bases). V lost 1 base, J lost 0 bases, and 13 bases lay in between. The CDR3 covers 17 residues. The germline CDR1 and CDR2 sequences are SEHNR and FQNEAQ (reference sequence). The CDR3 nucleotides are TGTGCCAGCAGCTTAGGGGAGACATTAAGCTCCTACAATGAGCAGTTCTTC. This translates into CASSLGETLSSYNEQFF.

As concerns this clonotype: Compared with germline, one end of the junction differs, possibly owing to a read error. The V call is TRBV4-3, the J call TRBJ2-7; D may be TRBD2 (5 bases). This CDR3 contains 13 residues. Per germline, CDR1 LGHNA and CDR2 YSLEER. CDR3 sequence reads: CASSQDVSGELYF. The DNA for the CDR3 is TGCGCCAGCAGCCAAGATGTATCCGGGGAGCTGTACTTC.

The chain uses TRBV20-1 and TRBJ2-7, with a weak D call TRBD1 (5 bases). This CDR3 comprises 15 residues. Germline assignment: CDR1 DFQATT and CDR2 SNEGSKA (reference sequence). The ends were cut back, 0 bases at V and 3 bases at J, with 15 bases in the middle. CDR3 amino acids: CSARDNRQGNYEQYF. The CDR3 region has the DNA TGCAGTGCTAGAGATAATCGGCAGGGAAACTACGAGCAGTACTTC.

This clonotype has ten or more counts. The chain has TRBV6-1 and TRBJ1-5; 7 nucleotides match TRBD1. CDR3 size: 15 residues. The germline gives CDR1 MNHNS, CDR2 SASEGT. Trimming removed 0 bases from V and 5 bases from J; junction bases left unmatched: 4. The CDR3 region is CASSEARQGYQPQHF. The CDR3 bases are TGTGCCAGCAGTGAAGCCCGACAGGGCTATCAGCCCCAGCATTTT.

The chain has TRBV14 and TRBJ1-4, with D tentatively TRBD1 (5 bases). The CDR3 spans 17 residues. Germline assignment: CDR1 SGHDN and CDR2 FVKESK. The V end was cut by 0 bases, the J end by 1 base, with 12 bases between. This CDR3 is CASSQDWGGGTNEKLFF. Written as DNA, the CDR3 is TGTGCCAGCAGCCAAGATTGGGGTGGGGGAACTAATGAAAAACTGTTTTTT.

This chain joins TRBV11-1 and TRBJ1-5; 8 bases are a match to TRBD1. The ends lost 5 bases at V and 11 bases at J; junction bases unmatched: 26. This CDR3 region has 19 residues. Germline lookup yields CDR1 SGHAT and CDR2 FQDESV (reference sequence). CDR3 region: CASSNVRPWGTGQEETQHF. The CDR3 nucleotides read TGTGCCAGCAGCAACGTGAGACCTTGGGGGACAGGCCAGGAAGAGACCCAGCATTTT.